Below, one T cell receptor (beta chain) is given with its context. The target antigen is unknown. Donors were all healthy Caucasians. Germline V CDR1 and CDR2: SEHNR, FQNEAQ (reference sequence). The CDR3 covers 11 residues. V lost 5 bases and J lost 4, with 5 bases in between. TCRdb re-derived calls from the 5' RACE reads in MiXCR, one entry per CDR3 protein. Here the sample spans around 530,000 distinct CDR3 sequences, approximately 14% being singletons. The sample belongs to a study of identical twins. Points from the study as a whole: These conclusions were based on statistical analysis (cross-sectional, not following the same donors). In monozygotic twins, models underestimated the sharing of out-of-frame TCR alpha.

The sample also formed part of further work on yellow fever vaccine responses in identical twins. From that study: Vaccine T cell responses of twins reportedly seemed partly convergent and partly personalized.

Sequencing used CD4+ T cells sorted from blood. The TCR sequence derives from a young woman in good health. The genes are TRBV7-9 and TRBJ1-1; the D is unclear. The CDR3 DNA reads as TGTGCCAGCAGCCCACTCACTGAAGCTTTCTTT. As protein: CASSPLTEAFF. Together with reference TRBV7-9 and TRBJ1-1, the CDR3 gives the full variable domain: DTGVSQNPRHKITKRGQNVTFRCDPISEHNRLYWYRQTLGQGPEFLTYFQNEAQLEKSRLLSDRFSAERPKGSFSTLEIQRTEQGDSAMYLCASSPLTEAFFGQGTRLTVV.